These 25 T cell receptor beta chains originate from one sample sequenced in a study of blood T cell repertoires in COVID-19. The assay was immunoSEQ multiplex PCR, and TCRdb's table has in-frame clones only and misses some. The data contain under 300,000 clones, about nine tenths of them singletons. The source material was peripheral blood. The receptors were gathered from a man in his 60s who had recovered from COVID-19.

A single count supports this clone. The rearrangement links TRBV6-2 or TRBV6-3 to TRBJ2-1; the match to TRBD2 covers 7 bases. The CDR3 contains 18 residues. Germline V gene sequence: CDR1 MNHEY, CDR2 SVGEGT. Trimming at V came to 0 bases and at J to 8 bases, leaving 16 bases not matched to a gene. CDR3 nucleotide sequence: TGTGCCAGCAGTTACTCAGACTTCCAAGCGGGGCCTGGCTATGAGCAGTTCTTC. Protein sequence: CASSYSDFQAGPGYEQFF.

This chain links TRBV7-8 with TRBJ1-3; D uncertain. This CDR3 has 15 residues. V shed 4 bases and J shed 1 base, with 11 bases lying between them. Germline V gene sequence: CDR1 SGHVS, CDR2 FQNEAQ. The CDR3 loop is CASSSLQHSGNTIYF. CDR3 nucleotide sequence: TGTGCCAGCAGCTCCCTACAGCATTCTGGAAACACCATATATTTT.

About this clone: Germline is not matched at one junction end, which may reflect a read error. This chain uses TRBV2 with TRBJ1-1, with D perhaps TRBD1 (5 bases). The CDR3 consists of 10 residues. The germline V gene has CDR1 SNHLY and CDR2 FYNNEI. In nucleotides, the CDR3 is TGTGCCAGCAGTACCCGAGACAGAGCTTTT. It encodes CASSTRDRAF. Supplemented by reference TRBV2 and TRBJ1-1, the full variable domain reads EPEVTQTPSHQVTQMGQEVILRCVPISNHLYFYWYRQILGQKVEFLVSFYNNEISEKSEIFDDQFSVERPDGSNFTLKIRSTKLEDSAMYFCASSTRDRAFGQGTRLTVV.

The rearrangement links TRBV3-1 (or the pseudogene TRBV3-2) to TRBJ2-7; TRBD1 aligns across 7 bases. This CDR3 is built from 16 residues. Losses at the gene ends were 1 base for V and 0 bases for J; bases not matched to a gene: 6. From germline, CDR1 is LGHDT and CDR2 YNNKEL (reference sequence). The CDR3 DNA follows: TGTGCCAGCAGCCAAGTAGGACAGGTTCACTCCTACGAGCAGTACTTC. The encoded protein is CASSQVGQVHSYEQYF.

V is TRBV3-1 (or the pseudogene TRBV3-2) and J is TRBJ1-5; TRBD1 is a possible D gene (6 bases). CDR1 and CDR2 from the germline V gene are LGHDT and YNNKEL (reference sequence). The V gene lost 4 bases and the J gene lost 3 bases, with 10 bases spanning the gap. CDR3 length equals 14 residues. CDR3 sequence (DNA): TGTGCCAGCAGCCTCGGACAGACCAATCAGCCCCAGCATTTT. Protein: CASSLGQTNQPQHF.

This chain links TRBV11-3 with TRBJ2-5; no definite D call. The V end lost 5 bases, the J end lost 0 bases, and 10 bases lay between the germline ends. Germline lookup yields CDR1 SGHNT and CDR2 YENEEA. This CDR3 has 14 residues. The CDR3 nucleotides read TGTGCCAGCAGCCCTGGCAGGTACCAAGAGACCCAGTACTTC. It encodes CASSPGRYQETQYF.

On this clone itself: Within the sample, other DNA sequences also encode this same CDR3. The gene calls are TRBV5-4 and TRBJ1-2; 7 bases align to TRBD1. V trimming: 4 bases; J trimming: 2 bases; junction bases outside the gene matches: 2. The germline V gene has CDR1 SGHNT and CDR2 YYREEE (reference sequence). The CDR3 contains 13 residues. Written as DNA, the CDR3 is TGTGCCAGCAGCCTGGACAGGAACTATGGCTACACCTTC. As protein: CASSLDRNYGYTF.

V usage is TRBV5-1 and J usage is TRBJ1-1; no reliable D call. This CDR3 comprises 13 residues. CDR1 is SGHRS, CDR2 YFSETQ, per germline. V was shortened by 2 bases and J by 0 bases, with 5 bases between the two germline ends. Written as DNA, the CDR3 is TGCGCCAGCAGCTTTGACTTGAACACTGAAGCTTTCTTT. Protein sequence: CASSFDLNTEAFF.

The V and J genes are TRBV3-1 (or the pseudogene TRBV3-2) and TRBJ2-3, with 8 bases aligning to TRBD2. The CDR3 is made up of 14 amino acids. V lost 8 bases, J lost 0 bases, and 4 bases stayed unmatched. Germline V lookup: CDR1 LGHDT, CDR2 YNNKEL (reference sequence). Here the CDR3 DNA reads TGTGCCAGCGGACAGCGGGGGAGCACAGATACGCAGTATTTT. Protein: CASGQRGSTDTQYF.

The chain couples TRBV3-1 (or the pseudogene TRBV3-2) to TRBJ2-5, with D possibly matching TRBD2 (6 bases). The V gene's germline CDR1 is LGHDT and CDR2 YNNKEL (reference sequence). CDR3 size: 13 residues. Trimming removed 4 bases at V and 4 bases at J, with 10 bases between. This CDR3 is CASSLGGAETQYF. CDR3 DNA: TGTGCCAGCAGCCTGGGCGGGGCAGAGACCCAGTACTTC.

The chain employs TRBV27 and TRBJ2-5; the D gene is possibly TRBD2 (5 bases). Between the trimmed V and J ends, which lost 0 bases and 4 bases, there was a span of 18 bases. CDR3 length equals 17 residues. Germline values: CDR1 MNHEY, CDR2 SMNVEV (reference sequence). As DNA, the CDR3 is TGTGCCAGCAGTTTATCGGCGAGGGCGCCACCTACAGAGACCCAGTACTTC. This gives the protein CASSLSARAPPTETQYF.

This clone was detected only once. The chain employs TRBV12-3 or TRBV12-4 and TRBJ2-1; perhaps TRBD1 as D (5 bases). The CDR3 contains 13 residues. The ends were cut back, 3 bases at V and 15 bases at J, with 18 bases in the middle. This CDR3 is CASSFYQGVPPFF. DNA of the CDR3: TGTGCCAGCAGTTTTTACCAGGGCGTACCTCCGTTCTTC.

The rearrangement uses TRBV5-4 and TRBJ1-2; weak D call: TRBD1 (6 bases). The CDR3 runs 13 residues. The V and J ends lost 3 bases and 2 bases respectively, with 8 bases between them. Germline V gene lookup returns CDR1 SGHNT and CDR2 YYREEE (reference sequence). CDR3 sequence: CASSSGTNYGYTF. DNA of the CDR3: TGTGCCAGCAGCTCAGGGACAAACTATGGCTACACCTTC.

The chain employs TRBV7-9 and TRBJ1-1, with 8 positions matching TRBD1. Germline CDR1 SEHNR, CDR2 FQNEAQ (reference sequence). The CDR3 contains 16 residues. Trimming took 3 bases from V and 1 from J; bases not matched to a gene: 7. As DNA, the CDR3 is TGTGCCAGCAGCTTCTCCTTCGGGACAGGGAACACTGAAGCTTTCTTT. It specifies CASSFSFGTGNTEAFF.

This clone was counted many times. The chain combines TRBV6-1 with TRBJ2-3, with TRBD2 matching over 11 bases. CDR3 length: 16 amino acids. Germline assignment: CDR1 MNHNS and CDR2 SASEGT. The trim removed 0 bases at V and 2 bases at J, leaving 1 base unmatched. This CDR3 is CASSEASGGATDTQYF. CDR3 nucleotide sequence: TGTGCCAGCAGTGAAGCTAGCGGGGGGGCCACAGATACGCAGTATTTT.

This chain uses TRBV9 with TRBJ2-2, with 9 positions matching TRBD2. Germline-derived CDR1 and CDR2 are SGDLS and YYNGEE. Trimming removed 0 bases from V and 4 bases from J; junction bases left unmatched: 7. The CDR3 length is 17 residues. CDR3 sequence: CASSVGSGLASTGELFF. The CDR3 nucleotides read TGTGCCAGCAGCGTAGGGTCCGGACTAGCGAGCACCGGGGAGCTGTTTTTT.

The J gene is TRBJ1-1, the V gene TRBV6-5; D call uncertain. V lost 7 bases to trimming and J lost 3 bases, with 12 bases between them. Germline V gene data show CDR1 as MNHEY and CDR2 as SVGAGI. This CDR3 is 13 amino acids long. The CDR3 region is CASMRHPDTEAFF. The DNA of the CDR3 is TGTGCCAGCATGAGACATCCGGACACTGAAGCTTTCTTT.

The chain recombines TRBV5-1 with TRBJ2-2; D unclear. V shed 0 bases and J shed 2 bases, with 11 bases lying between them. Germline V gives CDR1 SGHRS, CDR2 YFSETQ. There are 16 residues in the CDR3. In DNA, the CDR3 is TGCGCCAGCAGCTTGGGGAGCGCTAGAAACACCGGGGAGCTGTTTTTT. This gives the protein CASSLGSARNTGELFF.

This clone appeared a few times. This chain connects TRBV10-1 to TRBJ2-3, with D uncertain. Germline CDR1 reads WNHNN; CDR2 reads SYGVQD (reference sequence). This CDR3 is 14 amino acids long. V was pared by 3 bases and J by 6 bases, with 13 bases between. CDR3 in amino acids: CASSDGSLGDTQYF. DNA for the CDR3: TGCGCCAGCAGTGATGGTAGTCTCGGGGATACGCAGTATTTT.

This sequence joins TRBV15 and TRBJ2-2; D call uncertain. V was shortened by 3 bases and J by 1 base, with 6 bases between the two germline ends. Germline V lookup: CDR1 LNHNV, CDR2 YYDKDF (reference sequence). The CDR3 is made up of 14 amino acids. CDR3 in amino acids: CATSRAKNTGELFF. DNA for the CDR3: TGTGCCACCAGCAGGGCCAAGAACACCGGGGAGCTGTTTTTT.

The chain employs TRBV20-1 and TRBJ2-1; possible D gene TRBD1, 5 bases. The V and J ends lost 3 bases and 12 bases respectively, with 18 bases between them. CDR1 and CDR2 from the germline V gene are DFQATT and SNEGSKA (reference sequence). The CDR3 extends over 13 amino acids. The CDR3 DNA reads as TGCAGTGCTAGTATTCCTCAGGGAAGTCGGCAGTTCTTC. Protein sequence: CSASIPQGSRQFF.

The chain links TRBV5-4 to TRBJ1-1; 7 bases line up with TRBD1. After removal of 0 bases from V and 2 bases from J, the junction contained 1 base not matched to a gene. Germline-derived CDR1 and CDR2 are SGHNT and YYREEE (reference sequence). CDR3 length equals 14 residues. CDR3 loop: CASSLDRGNTEAFF. CDR3 sequence (DNA): TGTGCCAGCAGCTTGGACAGGGGCAACACTGAAGCTTTCTTT.

The genes are TRBV11-2 and TRBJ2-1; no reliable D call. Between the trimmed V and J ends, which lost 3 bases and 7 bases, there was a span of 10 bases. The CDR3 is 13 residues long. CDR1 is SGHAT and CDR2 is FQNNGV in the germline V gene. The chain's CDR3 is CASSFGYGNEQFF. In nucleotides, the CDR3 is TGTGCCAGCAGCTTTGGGTACGGGAATGAGCAGTTCTTC.

The chain is built from TRBV19 and TRBJ2-2; 11 bases fit TRBD2. This CDR3 has 15 amino acids. V shed 4 bases, J shed 7 bases, and the junction held 5 bases outside the gene matches. Germline-derived CDR1 and CDR2 are LNHDA and SQIVND (reference sequence). The CDR3 DNA follows: TGTGCCAGTAGTAGTAGCGGGGGGGCCCTCGGGGAGCTGTTTTTT. It yields the protein CASSSSGGALGELFF.

This clone was observed many times. The chain couples TRBV19 to TRBJ2-7, with 8 positions matching TRBD1. The V and J ends lost 2 bases and 6 bases, in that order; junction bases with no gene match: 9. This CDR3 spans 15 amino acids. Germline CDR1 LNHDA, CDR2 SQIVND (reference sequence). The CDR3 DNA follows: TGTGCCAGTAGTATAACGCGGACAGGGTCGGGCGAGCAGTACTTC. Translation gives CASSITRTGSGEQYF.